This TCR beta chain was observed in a study of beta chain features in type 1 diabetes. Regarding the study as a whole: Researchers report that Type 1 diabetes patients had moderately but significantly shorter TCRB CDR3s across all four CD4+ subsets. With patients and controls alike, PCR might favor shorter templates to an equal degree.

Sorting with CD45RO/CCR7/CD25/CD127/CD95/CD27 yielded naive, central memory, regulatory and stem-like memory CD4+ cells. As to this clone: Its target is unknown.

Sequenced material consisted of expressed TCRB transcripts (all of the isolated RNA was reverse transcribed). Sequencing used immunoSEQ multiplex PCR; TCRdb keeps in-frame clones, though not all of them. The sample lists 150,000 to 170,000 clones, roughly 8.1% occurring once. CDR3 length: 16 residues. The J segment lost 7 bases and the V segment lost 4 bases, leaving 12 bases of the junction unmatched. Germline V gene data show CDR1 as MNHNY and CDR2 as SVGAGI (reference sequence). This chain joins TRBV6-6 and TRBJ2-1; 8 bases line up with TRBD2. The sequenced sample was central memory CD4+ T cells from blood. The TCR originated in a man younger than 30 in good health. The DNA of the CDR3 is TGTGCCAGCAGTTCCGTCAGGAGCGGGAGACAAAATGAGCAGTTCTTC. It encodes CASSSVRSGRQNEQFF.